This entry describes one T cell receptor beta chain. Its antigen is unidentified. Trimming took 5 bases from V and 5 from J, leaving 12 bases between them. The CDR3 runs to 13 residues. Per the germline V gene, CDR1 is SGHNT and CDR2 is YENEEA. The data originate from a study of fetal regulatory T cell absence and autoimmunity. Overall study findings and caveats: The oligoclonal enrichment was interpreted as supporting antigen-driven pancreatic autoimmunity before birth in IPEX syndrome.

The method was immunoSEQ multiplex PCR; TCRdb's version includes in-frame clones alone and lacks a portion of them. In the table there are some 50,000 clones, 70% to 85% of which are singletons. This TCR came from a newborn boy with IPEX syndrome. V usage is TRBV11-3 and J usage is TRBJ1-1; D is uncertain. Sequencing was done on a sample of cord blood. The CDR3 nucleotides read TGTGCCAGCAGCCTGCGCCTGGGTACTGAAGCTTTCTTT. Translating gives CASSLRLGTEAFF.